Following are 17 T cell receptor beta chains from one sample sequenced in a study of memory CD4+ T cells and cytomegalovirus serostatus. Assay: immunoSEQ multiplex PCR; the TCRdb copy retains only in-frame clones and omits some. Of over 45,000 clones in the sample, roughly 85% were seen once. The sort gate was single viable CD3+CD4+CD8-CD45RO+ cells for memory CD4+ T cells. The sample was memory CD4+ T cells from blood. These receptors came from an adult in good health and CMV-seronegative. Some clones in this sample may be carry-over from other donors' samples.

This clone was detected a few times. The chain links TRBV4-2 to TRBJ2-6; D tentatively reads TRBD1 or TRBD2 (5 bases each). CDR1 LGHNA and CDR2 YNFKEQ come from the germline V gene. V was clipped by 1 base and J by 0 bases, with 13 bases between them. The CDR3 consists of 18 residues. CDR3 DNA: TGTGCCAGCAGCCAAGTTGGGACGCCTAACTCTGGGGCCAACGTCCTGACTTTC. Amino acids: CASSQVGTPNSGANVLTF.

CDR3 sequence reads: CASSLLAKQGETYGYTF. The DNA for the CDR3 is TGTGCCAGCAGCTTGTTAGCCAAACAGGGAGAAACCTATGGCTACACCTTC. The chain links TRBV7-9 to TRBJ1-2, with D tentatively TRBD1 (6 bases). The CDR3 runs to 17 residues. Between the trimmed V and J ends, which lost 3 bases and 4 bases, there was a span of 21 bases. CDR1 and CDR2 (germline): SEHNR, FQNEAQ (reference sequence).

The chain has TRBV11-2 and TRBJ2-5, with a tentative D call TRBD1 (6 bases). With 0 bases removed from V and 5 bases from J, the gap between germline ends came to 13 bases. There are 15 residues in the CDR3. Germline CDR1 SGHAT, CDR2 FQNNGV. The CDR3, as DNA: TGTGCCAGCAGCTTAGATCATGGGGGCCCGGAGACCCAGTACTTC. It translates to CASSLDHGGPETQYF.

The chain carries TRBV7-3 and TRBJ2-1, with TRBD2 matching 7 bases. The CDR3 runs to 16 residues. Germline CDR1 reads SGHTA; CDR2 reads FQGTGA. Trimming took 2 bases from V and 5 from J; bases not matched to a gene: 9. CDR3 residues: CASSLDGRSSHNEQFF. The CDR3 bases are TGTGCCAGCAGCTTAGACGGGAGGAGCAGCCACAATGAGCAGTTCTTC.

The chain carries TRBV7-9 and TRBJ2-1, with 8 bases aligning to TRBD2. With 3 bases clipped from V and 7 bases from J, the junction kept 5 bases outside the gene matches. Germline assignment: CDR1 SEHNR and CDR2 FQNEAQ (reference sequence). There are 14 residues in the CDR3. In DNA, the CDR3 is TGTGCCAGCAGCTTTAGCGGGACGAGAAATGAGCAGTTCTTC. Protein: CASSFSGTRNEQFF.

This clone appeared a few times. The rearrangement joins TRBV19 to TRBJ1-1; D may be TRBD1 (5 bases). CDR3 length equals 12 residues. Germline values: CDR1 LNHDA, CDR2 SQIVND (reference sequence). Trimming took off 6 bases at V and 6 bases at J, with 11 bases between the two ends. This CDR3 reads CASRGRVSEAFF. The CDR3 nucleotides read TGTGCCAGTAGGGGGCGGGTATCTGAAGCTTTCTTT.

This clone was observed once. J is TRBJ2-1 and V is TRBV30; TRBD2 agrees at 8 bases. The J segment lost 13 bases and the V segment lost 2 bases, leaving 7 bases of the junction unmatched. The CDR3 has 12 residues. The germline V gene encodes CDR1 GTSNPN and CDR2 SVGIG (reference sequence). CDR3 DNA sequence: TGTGCCTGGAGTATGGAGCGGGAGCCCCAGTTCTTC. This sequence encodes CAWSMEREPQFF.

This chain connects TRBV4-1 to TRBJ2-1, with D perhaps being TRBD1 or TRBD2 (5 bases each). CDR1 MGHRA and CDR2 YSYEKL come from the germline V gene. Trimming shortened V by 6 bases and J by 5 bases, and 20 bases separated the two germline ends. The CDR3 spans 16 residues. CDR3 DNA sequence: TGCGCCAGCAGTTACCCGGGGCGCCGACTGGACAATGAGCAGTTCTTC. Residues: CASSYPGRRLDNEQFF.

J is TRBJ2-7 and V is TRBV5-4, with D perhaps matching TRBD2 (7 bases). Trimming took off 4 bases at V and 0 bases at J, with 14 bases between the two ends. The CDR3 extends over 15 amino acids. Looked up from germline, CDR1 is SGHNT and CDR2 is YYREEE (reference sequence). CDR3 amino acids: CASSQGGVSSYEQYF. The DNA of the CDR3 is TGTGCCAGCAGCCAAGGGGGGGTCAGCTCCTACGAGCAGTACTTC.

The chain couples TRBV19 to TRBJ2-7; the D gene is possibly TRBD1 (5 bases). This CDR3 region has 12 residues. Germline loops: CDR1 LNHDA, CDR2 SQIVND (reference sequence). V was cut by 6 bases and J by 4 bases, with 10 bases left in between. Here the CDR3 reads CASRDRLYEQYF. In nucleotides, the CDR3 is TGTGCCAGTAGAGACAGATTGTACGAGCAGTACTTC.

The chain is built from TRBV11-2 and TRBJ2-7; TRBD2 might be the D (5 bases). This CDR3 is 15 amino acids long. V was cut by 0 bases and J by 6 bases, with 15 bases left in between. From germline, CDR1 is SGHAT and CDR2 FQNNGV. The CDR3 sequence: CASSLDQRSATEQYF. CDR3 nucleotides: TGTGCCAGCAGCTTAGACCAGCGGAGTGCTACCGAGCAGTACTTC. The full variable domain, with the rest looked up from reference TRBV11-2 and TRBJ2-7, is EAGVAQSPRYKIIEKRQSVAFWCNPISGHATLYWYQQILGQGPKLLIQFQNNGVVDDSQLPKDRFSAERLKGVDSTLKIQPAKLEDSAVYLCASSLDQRSATEQYFGPGTRLTVT.

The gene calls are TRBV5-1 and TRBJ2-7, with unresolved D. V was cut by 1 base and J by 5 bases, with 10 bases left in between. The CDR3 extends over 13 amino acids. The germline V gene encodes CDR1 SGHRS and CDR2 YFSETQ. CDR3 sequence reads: CASSLTVDDEQYF. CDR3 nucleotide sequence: TGCGCCAGCAGCTTGACCGTCGACGACGAGCAGTACTTC.

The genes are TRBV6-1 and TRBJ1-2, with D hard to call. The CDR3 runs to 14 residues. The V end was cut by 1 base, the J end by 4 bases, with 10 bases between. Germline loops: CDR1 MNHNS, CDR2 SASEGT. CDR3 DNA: TGTGCCAGCAGTGAAGTTGACATTCGCTATGGCTACACCTTC. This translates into CASSEVDIRYGYTF.

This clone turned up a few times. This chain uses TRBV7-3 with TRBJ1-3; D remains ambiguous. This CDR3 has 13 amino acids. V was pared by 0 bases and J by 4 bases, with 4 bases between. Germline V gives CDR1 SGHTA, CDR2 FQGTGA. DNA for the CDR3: TGTGCCAGCAGCTTAACTACAGGAAACACCATATATTTT. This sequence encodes CASSLTTGNTIYF.

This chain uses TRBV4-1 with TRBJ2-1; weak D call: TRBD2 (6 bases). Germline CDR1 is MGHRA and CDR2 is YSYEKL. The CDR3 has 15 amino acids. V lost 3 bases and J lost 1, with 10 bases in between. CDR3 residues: CASSHMTSSYNEQFF. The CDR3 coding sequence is TGCGCCAGCAGCCACATGACTAGTTCCTACAATGAGCAGTTCTTC.

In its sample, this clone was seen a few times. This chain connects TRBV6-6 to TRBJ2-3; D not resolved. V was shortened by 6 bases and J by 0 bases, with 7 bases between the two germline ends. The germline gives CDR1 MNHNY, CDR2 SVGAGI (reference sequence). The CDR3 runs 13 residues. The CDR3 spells CASRGFSTDTQYF. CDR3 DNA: TGTGCCAGCAGGGGATTTAGCACAGATACGCAGTATTTT.

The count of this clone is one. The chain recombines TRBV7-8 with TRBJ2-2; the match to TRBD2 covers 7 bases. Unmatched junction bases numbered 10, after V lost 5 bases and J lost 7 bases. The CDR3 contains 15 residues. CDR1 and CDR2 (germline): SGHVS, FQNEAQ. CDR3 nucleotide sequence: TGTGCCAGCAGCCCCCTAGCGGTATCGAGCGGGGAGCTGTTTTTT. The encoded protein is CASSPLAVSSGELFF.